The 24 T cell receptor beta chains given below trace back to one sample, sequenced in a study of blood T cell repertoires in COVID-19. Profiled with immunoSEQ multiplex PCR; TCRdb holds only in-frame clones, not every one. Here the sample spans about 140,000 clones, around nine tenths being singletons. Sequencing was carried out using peripheral blood. The source of these receptors is a woman aged 40 to 55 with acute or convalescent COVID-19.

The chain combines TRBV24-1 with TRBJ2-1; 7 bases map to TRBD2. In germline, CDR1 is KGHDR, CDR2 SFDVKD. J was trimmed by 3 bases and V by 1 base; bases with no gene match: 2. The CDR3 has 15 amino acids. The CDR3 loop is CATSDFGTIYNEQFF. In DNA form, the CDR3 reads TGTGCCACCAGTGATTTCGGGACTATCTACAATGAGCAGTTCTTC.

The V call is TRBV6-5, the J call TRBJ1-2; no reliable D call. The CDR3 contains 14 residues. Trimming pared 2 bases from V and 7 bases from J, leaving 14 bases between. In germline, CDR1 is MNHEY, CDR2 SVGAGI. Written as DNA, the CDR3 is TGTGCCAGCAGTTACAAAGGAGGCCTCCTTGGCTACACCTTC. Translating it yields CASSYKGGLLGYTF.

This chain links TRBV7-2 with TRBJ1-1; a weak D match, TRBD1 (6 bases). The V and J ends lost 5 bases and 1 base respectively, with 17 bases between them. CDR3 length equals 16 residues. The germline gives CDR1 SGHTA, CDR2 FQGNSA. CDR3 residues: CASSPGQGRGNTEAFF. The CDR3, as DNA: TGTGCCAGCAGCCCCGGGCAGGGGAGGGGGAACACTGAAGCTTTCTTT.

The chain has TRBV7-3 and TRBJ2-1, with 8 bases identical to TRBD2. The CDR3 runs 15 residues. V was clipped by 4 bases and J by 7 bases; unmatched bases: 9. CDR1 SGHTA and CDR2 FQGTGA come from the germline V gene. The CDR3 region is CASSSEGLGANEQFF. CDR3 coding DNA: TGTGCCAGCAGCTCCGAGGGACTAGGGGCGAATGAGCAGTTCTTC. Filled out from reference TRBV7-3 and TRBJ2-1, the complete variable domain reads GAGVSQTPSNKVTEKGKYVELRCDPISGHTALYWYRQSLGQGPEFLIYFQGTGAADDSGLPNDRFFAVRPEGSVSTLKIQRTERGDSAVYLCASSSEGLGANEQFFGPGTRLTVL.

The chain carries TRBV9 and TRBJ1-6, with D tentatively TRBD1 (6 bases). CDR3 length: 15 residues. Trimming shortened V by 0 bases and J by 10 bases, and 14 bases separated the two germline ends. Germline V gene sequence: CDR1 SGDLS, CDR2 YYNGEE. The CDR3 bases are TGTGCCAGCAGCGTAGGAGGGGGGGAGGGCTCACCCCTCCACTTT. This encodes CASSVGGGEGSPLHF.

V is TRBV14 and J is TRBJ1-2, with 8 bases aligning to TRBD1. After removal of 2 bases from V and 4 bases from J, the junction contained 9 bases not matched to a gene. CDR1 is SGHDN and CDR2 is FVKESK in the germline V gene. CDR3 length equals 16 residues. For the CDR3, the DNA is TGTGCCAGCAGCCAACTCAGGGGGCGCTCCGTCTATGGCTACACCTTC. It specifies CASSQLRGRSVYGYTF.

The DNA of the CDR3 is TGTGCCAGCAGCGTAGGAGCGGATAACTATGGCTACACCTTC. This sequence encodes CASSVGADNYGYTF. This chain connects TRBV9 to TRBJ1-2; D is unresolved. V was cut by 0 bases and J by 1 base, with 7 bases left in between. This CDR3 region has 14 residues. CDR1 and CDR2 from the germline V gene are SGDLS and YYNGEE. The entire variable domain, with the rest obtained from reference TRBV9 and TRBJ1-2, is as follows: DSGVTQTPKHLITATGQRVTLRCSPRSGDLSVYWYQQSLDQGLQFLIQYYNGEERAKGNILERFSAQQFPDLHSELNLSSLELGDSALYFCASSVGADNYGYTFGSGTRLTVV.

The chain combines TRBV6-6 with TRBJ1-1, with D possibly TRBD1 on 5 matching bases. CDR1 is MNHNY, CDR2 SVGAGI, per germline (reference sequence). V shed 4 bases and J shed 3 bases, with 9 bases lying between them. CDR3 length: 13 amino acids. CDR3 sequence: CASSLGADTEAFF. The CDR3 DNA follows: TGTGCCAGCAGTTTAGGGGCAGACACTGAAGCTTTCTTT.

The chain uses TRBV6-2 or TRBV6-3 and TRBJ2-1; 7 bases map to TRBD2. The CDR3 length is 15 residues. The V gene's germline CDR1 is MNHEY and CDR2 SVGEGT. The junction had 10 bases not matched to a gene; V was cut back by 2 bases and J by 9 bases. The CDR3 DNA reads TGTGCCAGCAGTTACATCAGCGGGAAAGGGGTTGAGCAGTTCTTC. It translates to CASSYISGKGVEQFF.

This sequence joins TRBV2 and TRBJ2-5; D is perhaps TRBD1 (6 bases). From germline, CDR1 is SNHLY and CDR2 FYNNEI. This CDR3 comprises 15 residues. V was cut by 7 bases and J by 6 bases, with 21 bases left in between. CDR3 nucleotide sequence: TGTGCCAGCACCCTTTTAAAGGGGGAATTTAAGACCCAGTACTTC. Translated: CASTLLKGEFKTQYF.

The genes are TRBV10-3 and TRBJ1-2, with D unresolved. This CDR3 has 12 residues. CDR1 and CDR2 (germline): ENHRY, SYGVKD. V lost 3 bases, J lost 6 bases, and 8 bases lay in between. CDR3 DNA sequence: TGTGCCATCAGTGACCCGGGAAATGGCTACACCTTC. Translating it yields CAISDPGNGYTF.

V gene TRBV13 combines with J gene TRBJ2-1; unclear D gene. CDR1 and CDR2 (germline): PRHDT, FYEKMQ (reference sequence). The CDR3 sequence is 15 residues long. Trimming cost V 1 base and J 5 bases, with 12 bases left between them. CDR3: CASSLENGANNEQFF. Here the CDR3 DNA reads TGTGCCAGCAGCTTAGAAAACGGAGCTAACAATGAGCAGTTCTTC. The complete variable domain, with remaining parts taken from reference TRBV13 and TRBJ2-1, reads AAGVIQSPRHLIKEKRETATLKCYPIPRHDTVYWYQQGPGQDPQFLISFYEKMQSDKGSIPDRFSAQQFSDYHSELNMSSLELGDSALYFCASSLENGANNEQFFGPGTRLTVL.

The chain has TRBV10-3 and TRBJ1-1, with 7 bases that match TRBD1. V lost 10 bases to trimming and J lost 2 bases; unmatched junction nucleotides: 4. Per the germline V gene, CDR1 is ENHRY and CDR2 is SYGVKD. The CDR3 has 12 amino acids. The chain's CDR3 is CATQGLNTEAFF. The CDR3 DNA follows: TGTGCCACACAGGGGTTAAACACTGAAGCTTTCTTT.

V usage is TRBV7-6 and J usage is TRBJ2-7, with 8 bases identical to TRBD1. V lost 0 bases, J lost 3 bases, and 10 bases stayed unmatched. The CDR3 is 17 residues long. Germline assignment: CDR1 SGHVS and CDR2 FNYEAQ. The CDR3 protein is CASSLAWSGQGVYEQYF. The CDR3 DNA sequence: TGTGCCAGCAGCTTAGCGTGGAGTGGACAGGGTGTCTACGAGCAGTACTTC.

The chain carries TRBV12-2 and TRBJ2-6; the listed D gene, TRBD1, was not tested against the DNA. TRBV12-2 is listed as a pseudogene. This CDR3 has 19 amino acids. The CDR3 DNA sequence: TGTGCAAGTCGCTTCTCGTACAATGAATCAGGGTGCGGGGCCAACGTCCTGACTTTC. Its protein is CASRFSYNESGCGANVLTF.

This chain joins TRBV5-1 and TRBJ2-3; 10 nucleotides align to TRBD2. Germline V gives CDR1 SGHRS, CDR2 YFSETQ. The CDR3 totals 15 residues. The ends lost 1 base at V and 5 bases at J; junction bases unmatched: 4. The CDR3 sequence is CASSLFLAGVDTQYF. Written as DNA, the CDR3 is TGCGCCAGCAGCTTGTTTCTAGCGGGAGTAGATACGCAGTATTTT.

The gene calls are TRBV5-4 and TRBJ1-6; D not resolved. V shed 1 base and J shed 9 bases, with 11 bases lying between them. The CDR3 spans 14 residues. CDR1 is SGHNT and CDR2 is YYREEE in the germline V gene (reference sequence). CDR3 nucleotides: TGTGCCAGCAGCTTGCAGGTTGGGAGTTCACCCCTCCACTTT. Its translation: CASSLQVGSSPLHF.

The V call is TRBV6-5, the J call TRBJ1-1; D may be TRBD1 (5 bases). The CDR3 spans 15 residues. Germline loops: CDR1 MNHEY, CDR2 SVGAGI. Trimming left V 0 bases short and J 5 bases short, with 13 bases between. CDR3: CASSYSQGVGTEAFF. The CDR3 region has the DNA TGTGCCAGCAGTTACTCGCAGGGCGTGGGGACTGAAGCTTTCTTT.

The rearrangement links TRBV20-1 to TRBJ1-2; 7 nucleotides line up with TRBD1. The CDR3 spans 14 residues. Germline values: CDR1 DFQATT, CDR2 SNEGSKA (reference sequence). V lost 3 bases, J lost 1 base, and 5 bases stayed unmatched. The CDR3 reads CSASAGTVNYGYTF. Written as DNA, the CDR3 is TGCAGTGCTAGTGCTGGGACAGTTAACTATGGCTACACCTTC.

The chain joins TRBV28 to TRBJ1-1; tentative D call: TRBD1 (5 bases). The V end lost 2 bases, the J end lost 6 bases, and 19 bases lay between the germline ends. The CDR3 consists of 16 residues. The V gene's germline CDR1 is MDHEN and CDR2 SYDVKM. CDR3 sequence reads: CASSLKGREDSSEAFF. CDR3 coding DNA: TGTGCCAGCAGTTTAAAGGGGAGGGAGGATAGCTCTGAAGCTTTCTTT.

The chain is built from TRBV4-2 and TRBJ2-3; D is possibly TRBD2 (6 bases). Germline assignment: CDR1 LGHNA and CDR2 YNFKEQ. The CDR3 has 15 amino acids. With 4 bases removed from V and 0 bases from J, the gap between germline ends came to 11 bases. Here the CDR3 DNA reads TGTGCCAGCAGCCCCGGGAGCGTGAGCACAGATACGCAGTATTTT. Protein: CASSPGSVSTDTQYF.

This clone showed up just a few times. V gene TRBV24-1 combines with J gene TRBJ2-3; D possibly corresponds to TRBD1 (6 bases). Germline V lookup: CDR1 KGHDR, CDR2 SFDVKD. There are 14 residues in the CDR3. V was shortened by 5 bases and J by 5 bases, with 13 bases between the two germline ends. The CDR3 DNA reads as TGTGCCACCAGTGCTCCAGGGGAGAGAGATACGCAGTATTTT. This encodes CATSAPGERDTQYF.

As for this clone: At one boundary the junction diverges from the germline segment, which might be a read error. This chain uses TRBV6-1 with TRBJ1-1; possibly TRBD1 for D (5 bases). CDR3 size: 15 residues. In germline, CDR1 is MNHNS, CDR2 SASEGT. DNA for the CDR3: TGTGCCAGCAGCGAAGGGAGGGGTGGAGGGACTGAAGCTTTCTTT. This encodes CASSEGRGGGTEAFF.

In regard to this clone: An end of the junction does not agree with germline; a read error may underlie this. The chain uses TRBV5-5 and TRBJ1-6; D call uncertain. The CDR3 has 14 amino acids. Per the germline V gene, CDR1 is SGHKS and CDR2 is YYEKEE (reference sequence). The CDR3 protein is CASSGLAVYSPLYF. The CDR3 bases are TGTGCCAGCAGCGGGCTGGCAGTTTATTCACCCCTCTACTTT.